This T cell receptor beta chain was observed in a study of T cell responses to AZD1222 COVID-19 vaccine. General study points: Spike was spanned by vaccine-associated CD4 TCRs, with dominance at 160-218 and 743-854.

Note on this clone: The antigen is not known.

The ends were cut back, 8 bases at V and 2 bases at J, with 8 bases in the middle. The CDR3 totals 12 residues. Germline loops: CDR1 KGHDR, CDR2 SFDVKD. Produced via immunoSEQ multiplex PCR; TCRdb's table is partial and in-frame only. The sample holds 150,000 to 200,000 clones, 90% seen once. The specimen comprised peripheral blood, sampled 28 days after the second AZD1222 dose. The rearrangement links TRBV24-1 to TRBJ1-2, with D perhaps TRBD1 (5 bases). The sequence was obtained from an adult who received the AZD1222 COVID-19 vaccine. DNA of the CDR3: TGTGCCACCATGGGACCGAACTATGGCTACACCTTC. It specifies CATMGPNYGYTF.